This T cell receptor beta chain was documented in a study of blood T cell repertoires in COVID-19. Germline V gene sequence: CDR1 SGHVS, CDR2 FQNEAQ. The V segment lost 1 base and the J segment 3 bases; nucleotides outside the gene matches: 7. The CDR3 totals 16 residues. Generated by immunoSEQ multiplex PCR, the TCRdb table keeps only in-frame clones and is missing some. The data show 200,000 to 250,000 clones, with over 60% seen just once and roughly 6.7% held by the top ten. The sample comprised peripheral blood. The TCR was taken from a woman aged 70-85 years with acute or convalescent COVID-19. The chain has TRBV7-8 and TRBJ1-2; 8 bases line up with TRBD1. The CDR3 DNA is TGTGCCAGCAGCTTAGAGTACCCAGGGGGCCACTATGGCTACACCTTC. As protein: CASSLEYPGGHYGYTF.